The clone carrying this TCR beta chain showed up just a few times. These data are taken from a study of T cells in Graves' hyperthyroidism and ophthalmopathy. Amplification of TCR beta CDR3 regions was performed using RNA transcripts as template. The TCR CDR3 was amplified in a first-round RT-PCR using the HTBI primer set. TCRdb re-analysed the multiplex PCR reads in MiXCR, keeping a single row per CDR3 protein. Of around 500,000 distinct CDR3 sequences in the sample, roughly 22% were seen once. Germline values: CDR1 MDHEN, CDR2 SYDVKM. Trimming cost V 5 bases and J 4 bases, with 14 bases left between them. The CDR3 is 14 amino acids. Ophthalmopathy cases scored 3 or more on the Clinical Activity Score and 4 or more on NOSPECS grade, with duration below 3 months.

This chain joins TRBV28 and TRBJ1-2; a weak D match, TRBD1 (6 bases). Input material: blood. The receptor's source is a woman between 70 and 85 years old with Graves' ophthalmopathy. DNA of the CDR3: TGTGCCAGCAGTCCCGGAGACAGGTCCTATGGCTACACCTTC. As protein: CASSPGDRSYGYTF.